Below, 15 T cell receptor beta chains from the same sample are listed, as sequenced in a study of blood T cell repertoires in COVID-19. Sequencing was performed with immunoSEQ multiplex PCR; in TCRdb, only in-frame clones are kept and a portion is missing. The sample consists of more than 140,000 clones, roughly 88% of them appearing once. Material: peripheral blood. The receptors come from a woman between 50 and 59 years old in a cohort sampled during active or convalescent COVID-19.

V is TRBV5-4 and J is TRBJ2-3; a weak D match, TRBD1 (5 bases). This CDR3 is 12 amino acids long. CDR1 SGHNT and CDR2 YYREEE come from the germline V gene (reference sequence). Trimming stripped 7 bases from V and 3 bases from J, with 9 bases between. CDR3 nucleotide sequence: TGTGCCAGCGGCCAGGGTACAGATACGCAGTATTTT. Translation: CASGQGTDTQYF.

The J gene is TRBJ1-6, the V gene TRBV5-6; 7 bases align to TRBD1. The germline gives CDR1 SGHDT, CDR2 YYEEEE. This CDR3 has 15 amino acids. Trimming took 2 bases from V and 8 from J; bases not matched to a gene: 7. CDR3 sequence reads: CASSLVTGVDSPLHF. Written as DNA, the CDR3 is TGTGCCAGCAGCTTAGTCACAGGGGTTGATTCACCCCTCCACTTT.

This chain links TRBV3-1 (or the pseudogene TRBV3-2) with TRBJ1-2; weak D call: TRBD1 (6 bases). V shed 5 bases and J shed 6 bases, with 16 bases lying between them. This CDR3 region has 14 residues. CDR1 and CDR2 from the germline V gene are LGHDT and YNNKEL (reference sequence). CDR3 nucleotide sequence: TGTGCCAGCAGCGACGAATGGCAGGGGAATGGCTACACCTTC. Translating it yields CASSDEWQGNGYTF.

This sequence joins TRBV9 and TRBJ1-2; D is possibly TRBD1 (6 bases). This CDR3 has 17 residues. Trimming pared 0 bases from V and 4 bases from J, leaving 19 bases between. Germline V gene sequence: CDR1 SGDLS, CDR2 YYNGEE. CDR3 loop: CASSVALSGGDGYGYTF. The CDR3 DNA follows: TGTGCCAGCAGCGTAGCCCTTAGCGGGGGCGACGGCTATGGCTACACCTTC.

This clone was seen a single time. This CDR3 reads CASSHPSTGVDSGNTIYF. The CDR3 DNA follows: TGTGCCAGCTCACACCCATCGACAGGGGTGGACTCTGGAAACACCATATATTTT. The chain has TRBV18 and TRBJ1-3; 8 bases fit TRBD1. The germline V gene has CDR1 KGHSH and CDR2 LQKENI. Unmatched junction bases numbered 11, after V lost 4 bases and J lost 0 bases. This CDR3 comprises 18 residues.

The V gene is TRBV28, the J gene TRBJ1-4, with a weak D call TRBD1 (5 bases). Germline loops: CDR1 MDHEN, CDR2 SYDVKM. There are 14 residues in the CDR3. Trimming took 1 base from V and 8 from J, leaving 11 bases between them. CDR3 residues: CASSLSGFLEKLFF. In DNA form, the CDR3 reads TGTGCCAGCAGTTTATCAGGGTTTCTGGAAAAACTGTTTTTT.

CDR3 loop: CASSLKEGPQNTGELFF. DNA for the CDR3: TGTGCCAGCAGCTTAAAGGAGGGGCCACAGAACACCGGGGAGCTGTTTTTT. The chain has TRBV7-3 and TRBJ2-2; tentatively, D is TRBD2 (6 bases). The CDR3 loop spans 17 amino acids. V was cut by 1 base and J by 1 base, with 13 bases left in between. The germline CDR1 and CDR2 sequences are SGHTA and FQGTGA.

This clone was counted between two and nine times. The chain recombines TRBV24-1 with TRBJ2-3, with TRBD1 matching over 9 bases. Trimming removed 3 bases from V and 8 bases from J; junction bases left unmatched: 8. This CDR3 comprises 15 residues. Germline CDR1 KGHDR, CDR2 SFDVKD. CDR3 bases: TGTGCCACCAGTGATACCACCCGGGGACAGGGTACGCAGTATTTT. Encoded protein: CATSDTTRGQGTQYF.

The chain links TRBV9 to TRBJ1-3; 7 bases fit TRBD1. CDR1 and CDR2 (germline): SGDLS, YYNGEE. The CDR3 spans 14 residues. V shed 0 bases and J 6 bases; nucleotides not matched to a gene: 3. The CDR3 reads CASSVGGQQNTIYF. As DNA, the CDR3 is TGTGCCAGCAGCGTAGGGGGACAGCAAAACACCATATATTTT.

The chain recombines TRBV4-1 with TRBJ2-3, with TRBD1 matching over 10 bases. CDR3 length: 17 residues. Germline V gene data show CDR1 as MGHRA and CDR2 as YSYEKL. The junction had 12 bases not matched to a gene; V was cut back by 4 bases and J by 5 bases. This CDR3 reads CASSRADRGRGVDTQYF. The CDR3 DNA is TGCGCCAGCAGCCGCGCCGACAGGGGGCGAGGCGTAGATACGCAGTATTTT.

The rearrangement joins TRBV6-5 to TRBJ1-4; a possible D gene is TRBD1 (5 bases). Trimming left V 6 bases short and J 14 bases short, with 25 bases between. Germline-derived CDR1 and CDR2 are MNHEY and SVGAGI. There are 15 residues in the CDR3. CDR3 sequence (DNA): TGTGCCAGCAGGCCCGGGGGGTTAGGGGAAAGGGTTCTGTTTTTT. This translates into CASRPGGLGERVLFF.

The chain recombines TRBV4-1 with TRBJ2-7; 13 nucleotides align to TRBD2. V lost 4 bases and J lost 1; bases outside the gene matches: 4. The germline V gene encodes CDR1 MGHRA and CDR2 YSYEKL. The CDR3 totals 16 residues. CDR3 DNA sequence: TGCGCCAGCAGCCCAAGGACTAGCGGGGGTTCCTACGAGCAGTACTTC. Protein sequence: CASSPRTSGGSYEQYF.

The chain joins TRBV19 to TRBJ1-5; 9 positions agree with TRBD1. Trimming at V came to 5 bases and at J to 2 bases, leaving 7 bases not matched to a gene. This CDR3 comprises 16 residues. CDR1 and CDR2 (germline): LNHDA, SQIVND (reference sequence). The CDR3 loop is CASSETGGAGNQPQHF. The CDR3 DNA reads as TGTGCCAGTAGTGAAACAGGGGGCGCTGGCAATCAGCCCCAGCATTTT.

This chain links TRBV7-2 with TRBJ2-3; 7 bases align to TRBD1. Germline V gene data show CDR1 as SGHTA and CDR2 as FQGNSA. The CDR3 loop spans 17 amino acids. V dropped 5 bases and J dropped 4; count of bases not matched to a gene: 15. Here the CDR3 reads CASSNVQGLPGPDTQYF. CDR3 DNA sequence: TGTGCCAGCAGCAACGTACAGGGGTTACCTGGCCCAGATACGCAGTATTTT.

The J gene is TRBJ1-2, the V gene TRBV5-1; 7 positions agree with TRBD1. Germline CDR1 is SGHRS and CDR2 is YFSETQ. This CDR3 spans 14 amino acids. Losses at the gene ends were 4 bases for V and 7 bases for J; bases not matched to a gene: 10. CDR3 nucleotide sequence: TGCGCCAGCAGCACCCGGACAGGAGGGGGTGGCTACACCTTC. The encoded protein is CASSTRTGGGGYTF.